These 24 T cell receptor beta chains came from one sample sequenced in a study of blood T cell repertoires in COVID-19. Repertoires were generated with immunoSEQ multiplex PCR, while TCRdb's copy carries only in-frame clones and drops some. The table lists 120,000 to 150,000 clones, around four fifths of them singletons. The sequenced material came from peripheral blood. These receptor sequences come from a human donor in a cohort sampled during active COVID-19.

In DNA form, the CDR3 reads TGTGCCATCAGGGGCGGGGACACTGAAGCTTTCTTT. This codes for CAIRGGDTEAFF. The chain combines TRBV10-3 with TRBJ1-1; the D is unclear. Germline values: CDR1 ENHRY, CDR2 SYGVKD. This CDR3 has 12 amino acids. Trimming pared 6 bases from V and 3 bases from J, leaving 8 bases between.

The chain carries TRBV9 and TRBJ2-3; D gene unclear. Germline-derived CDR1 and CDR2 are SGDLS and YYNGEE. There are 14 residues in the CDR3. The V end was cut by 0 bases, the J end by 0 bases, with 5 bases between. The CDR3 is CASSVVTSTDTQYF. The CDR3 DNA reads as TGTGCCAGCAGCGTAGTAACTAGCACAGATACGCAGTATTTT.

The CDR3 DNA sequence: TGTGCCAGCAGCTTAGTGGCTTCGGGAGAGACCCAGTACTTC. Amino acid sequence: CASSLVASGETQYF. The chain carries TRBV7-2 and TRBJ2-5; D uncertain. This CDR3 contains 14 residues. V gave up 1 base and J gave up 4 bases, with 10 bases separating them. Germline CDR1 and CDR2: SGHTA and FQGNSA.

The V and J genes are TRBV6-2 or TRBV6-3 and TRBJ2-3, with TRBD1 identical over 8 bases. The CDR3 extends over 17 amino acids. Germline V CDR1 and CDR2: MNHEY, SVGEGT. V gave up 6 bases and J gave up 6 bases; unmatched junction bases: 17. CDR3 amino acids: CASSPGMTGARSDTQYF. CDR3 DNA sequence: TGTGCCAGCAGCCCCGGCATGACAGGGGCTAGATCGGATACGCAGTATTTT.

The CDR3 loop is CASRLQGDSSGEKLFF. The CDR3 DNA sequence: TGTGCCAGCAGGCTACAAGGGGACTCCAGTGGTGAAAAACTGTTTTTT. The J gene is TRBJ1-4, the V gene TRBV2; perhaps TRBD1 as D (5 bases). Germline V CDR1 and CDR2: SNHLY, FYNNEI. The ends were cut back, 6 bases at V and 7 bases at J, with 21 bases in the middle. The CDR3 sequence is 16 residues long.

V and J are TRBV29-1 and TRBJ2-7; D is ambiguous. CDR1 SQVTM and CDR2 ANQGSEA come from the germline V gene. The CDR3 runs to 10 residues. V lost 5 bases, J lost 5 bases, and 7 bases lay in between. CDR3: CSVLFDEQYV. Written as DNA, the CDR3 is TGCAGCGTTCTTTTTGACGAGCAGTACGTC.

The V and J genes are TRBV4-2 and TRBJ2-5, with unresolved D. The CDR3 totals 13 residues. Germline loops: CDR1 LGHNA, CDR2 YNFKEQ. V lost 1 base and J 4 bases, leaving 7 bases between the germline ends. The chain's CDR3 is CASSQGRSETQYF. The CDR3 DNA reads as TGTGCCAGCAGCCAAGGGCGGTCAGAGACCCAGTACTTC.

V is TRBV7-9 and J is TRBJ1-5; TRBD1 matches 9 bases. CDR3 length equals 15 residues. Germline loops: CDR1 SEHNR, CDR2 FQNEAQ (reference sequence). V shed 3 bases, J shed 3 bases, and the junction held 3 bases outside the gene matches. CDR3 nucleotide sequence: TGTGCCAGCAGCTTGGGACAGGGTCTCAATCAGCCCCAGCATTTT. As protein: CASSLGQGLNQPQHF. The full variable domain, with the rest looked up from reference TRBV7-9 and TRBJ1-5, is DTGVSQNPRHKITKRGQNVTFRCDPISEHNRLYWYRQTLGQGPEFLTYFQNEAQLEKSRLLSDRFSAERPKGSFSTLEIQRTEQGDSAMYLCASSLGQGLNQPQHFGDGTRLSIL.

The rearrangement joins TRBV9 to TRBJ2-7; D possibly corresponds to TRBD1 (5 bases). V lost 5 bases, J lost 6 bases, and 15 bases lay in between. The CDR3 has 13 residues. CDR1 and CDR2 from the germline V gene are SGDLS and YYNGEE. The CDR3 DNA reads TGTGCCAGCAGTACAGTGAATCAGGGCGAGCAGTACTTC. Protein product: CASSTVNQGEQYF.

The chain employs TRBV11-3 and TRBJ1-5; the match to TRBD1 covers 8 bases. V lost 1 base and J lost 2; bases outside the gene matches: 7. The CDR3 contains 17 residues. Germline V gene lookup returns CDR1 SGHNT and CDR2 YENEEA. CDR3 loop: CASSLGRQGNGNQPQHF. CDR3 DNA: TGTGCCAGCAGCTTAGGTCGACAGGGGAACGGCAATCAGCCCCAGCATTTT. The whole variable domain, remainder taken from reference TRBV11-3 and TRBJ1-5, is EAGVVQSPRYKIIEKKQPVAFWCNPISGHNTLYWYLQNLGQGPELLIRYENEEAVDDSQLPKDRFSAERLKGVDSTLKIQPAELGDSAVYLCASSLGRQGNGNQPQHFGDGTRLSIL.

This clone was found once. The chain recombines TRBV9 with TRBJ1-3; D remains unclear. V was trimmed by 4 bases and J by 0 bases, leaving 14 bases between them. This CDR3 spans 16 amino acids. Germline CDR1 and CDR2: SGDLS and YYNGEE. In DNA, the CDR3 is TGTGCCAGCAGCCCCGTCAACGGAGGCTCTGGAAACACCATATATTTT. Its translation: CASSPVNGGSGNTIYF.

The genes are TRBV5-1 and TRBJ2-3; the match to TRBD1 covers 8 bases. Germline assignment: CDR1 SGHRS and CDR2 YFSETQ. After removal of 1 base from V and 8 bases from J, the junction contained 3 bases not matched to a gene. CDR3 length: 13 amino acids. CDR3 region: CASSLSGGGTQYF. As DNA, the CDR3 is TGCGCCAGCAGCTTGTCAGGGGGCGGTACGCAGTATTTT.

This rearrangement joins TRBV5-4 to TRBJ2-7; TRBD1 agrees at 8 bases. This CDR3 has 14 residues. The germline V gene has CDR1 SGHNT and CDR2 YYREEE (reference sequence). J was trimmed by 6 bases and V by 2 bases; bases with no gene match: 7. The CDR3 region has the DNA TGTGCCAGCAGCTTAGGGACAGGTTATGGCGAGCAGTACGTC. Residues: CASSLGTGYGEQYV.

This chain joins TRBV7-8 and TRBJ2-7, with D perhaps TRBD1 (5 bases). The CDR3 contains 15 residues. Trimming shortened V by 1 base and J by 3 bases, and 13 bases separated the two germline ends. Germline lookup yields CDR1 SGHVS and CDR2 FQNEAQ. DNA of the CDR3: TGTGCCAGCAGCTTAGGAGTCACAGGAGTCTACGAGCAGTACTTC. The encoded protein is CASSLGVTGVYEQYF.

The V call is TRBV3-1 (or the pseudogene TRBV3-2), the J call TRBJ1-1; TRBD1 agrees at 7 bases. CDR3 length: 15 amino acids. J gave up 1 base and V 3 bases, and 5 bases lay outside the gene matches. The germline CDR1 and CDR2 sequences are LGHDT and YNNKEL (reference sequence). Here the CDR3 reads CASSHTGTANTEAFF. As DNA, the CDR3 is TGTGCCAGCAGCCATACCGGGACAGCGAACACTGAAGCTTTCTTT.

This sequence joins TRBV2 and TRBJ2-2; D not resolved. This CDR3 region has 13 residues. Trimming took 3 bases from V and 4 from J, leaving 6 bases between them. Germline assignment: CDR1 SNHLY and CDR2 FYNNEI. CDR3 coding DNA: TGTGCCAGCAGTGAGAAGCCCACCGGGGAGCTGTTTTTT. Translation gives CASSEKPTGELFF.

The chain uses TRBV6-2 or TRBV6-3 and TRBJ2-1, with 10 bases aligning to TRBD1. The CDR3 extends over 14 amino acids. Looked up from germline, CDR1 is MNHEY and CDR2 is SVGEGT. J was trimmed by 8 bases and V by 2 bases; bases with no gene match: 3. Written as DNA, the CDR3 is TGTGCCAGCAGTTACGGCGACAGGGGGCATGAGCAGTTCTTC. Translating it yields CASSYGDRGHEQFF.

V and J are TRBV6-1 and TRBJ2-1, with 8 bases fitting TRBD1. This CDR3 is 15 amino acids long. CDR1 is MNHNS, CDR2 SASEGT, per germline. Unmatched junction bases numbered 7, after V lost 3 bases and J lost 6 bases. As DNA, the CDR3 is TGTGCCAGCAGTGAGTCACAGGGGGGTTCCAATGAGCAGTTCTTC. This gives the protein CASSESQGGSNEQFF.

The chain uses TRBV28 and TRBJ1-2; D unresolved. This CDR3 is 13 amino acids long. The V end lost 6 bases, the J end lost 7 bases, and 15 bases lay between the germline ends. CDR1 and CDR2 from the germline V gene are MDHEN and SYDVKM. In nucleotides, the CDR3 is TGTGCCAGCAGCTCAGCGGGGAGGGCTGGCTACACCTTC. It encodes CASSSAGRAGYTF.

The chain combines TRBV30 with TRBJ2-7; D gene uncertain. The CDR3 is 12 amino acids. V lost 5 bases to trimming and J lost 5 bases, with 13 bases between them. Germline CDR1 is GTSNPN and CDR2 is SVGIG (reference sequence). This chain's CDR3 is CAWPPRVNEQYF. The CDR3 DNA reads as TGTGCCTGGCCACCTCGGGTGAACGAGCAGTACTTC.

V usage is TRBV19 and J usage is TRBJ1-1; TRBD1 is a possible D gene (5 bases). V lost 5 bases and J lost 10, with 17 bases in between. The CDR3 is 13 residues long. Germline CDR1 LNHDA, CDR2 SQIVND (reference sequence). The CDR3 bases are TGTGCCAGTAGTGAACTTGCAGGGTCGGGAGCTTTCTTT. It encodes CASSELAGSGAFF.

CDR3 DNA: TGTGCCAGTAGTAATACCGACAGGGGCAGGGAGACCCAGTACTTC. Translation: CASSNTDRGRETQYF. The V gene is TRBV19, the J gene TRBJ2-5, with 8 nucleotides matching TRBD1. V lost 4 bases, J lost 5 bases, and 9 bases stayed unmatched. The CDR3 totals 15 residues. CDR1 is LNHDA and CDR2 is SQIVND in the germline V gene (reference sequence).

The rearrangement links TRBV7-8 to TRBJ1-5; D possibly corresponds to TRBD1 (5 bases). This CDR3 is built from 16 residues. Germline V gene data show CDR1 as SGHVS and CDR2 as FQNEAQ. The V gene lost 2 bases and the J gene lost 2 bases, with 13 bases spanning the gap. The CDR3 is CASSLSGLLGNQPQHF. The CDR3 DNA reads as TGTGCCAGCAGCTTATCAGGGCTTTTGGGCAATCAGCCCCAGCATTTT.

The gene calls are TRBV3-1 (or the pseudogene TRBV3-2) and TRBJ2-5; possible D gene TRBD2, 5 bases. The CDR3 totals 14 residues. V was clipped by 1 base and J by 1 base, with 7 bases between them. Germline CDR1 reads LGHDT; CDR2 reads YNNKEL (reference sequence). The CDR3 coding sequence is TGTGCCAGCAGCCAAGGGCGGGCCCAAGAGACCCAGTACTTC. Translated: CASSQGRAQETQYF.